In this sample, the clone carrying this T cell receptor (beta chain) turned up a few times. This CDR3 region has 13 residues. Trimming cost V 1 base and J 3 bases, with 6 bases left between them. Germline CDR1 SEHNR, CDR2 FQNEAQ (reference sequence). This entry is derived from a study of radiotherapy plus CTLA-4 blockade in lung cancer. Sequencing used immunoSEQ multiplex PCR; TCRdb keeps in-frame clones, though not all of them. The data show 55,000 to 80,000 clones, around 87% seen once. The chain links TRBV7-9 to TRBJ2-5, with D unclear. The specimen comprised peripheral blood, sampled from a patient treated with radiotherapy plus ipilimumab. The sequence was collected from a human donor with non-small cell lung cancer that progressed on radiotherapy plus ipilimumab. This CDR3 is CASSLVTKETQYF. The CDR3 nucleotides read TGTGCCAGCAGCTTAGTCACCAAAGAGACCCAGTACTTC. The variable domain in full, completed from reference TRBV7-9 and TRBJ2-5, reads DTGVSQNPRHKITKRGQNVTFRCDPISEHNRLYWYRQTLGQGPEFLTYFQNEAQLEKSRLLSDRFSAERPKGSFSTLEIQRTEQGDSAMYLCASSLVTKETQYFGPGTRLLVL.